This T cell receptor (beta chain) was sequenced in a study of shared clonotypes between healthy human individuals. Study overall: Used for every donor were three CD4 naive, three CD4 memory, two CD8 naive and one CD8 memory plate. Study results and limitations: Generation of non-shared clonotypes was less probable than generation of clonotypes shared by all four donors.

TCRdb keeps only in-frame clones here, not all; method: immunoSEQ multiplex PCR. The sample lists about 2 million clones; just under 95% were seen once. Cells designated naive CD8 were CD45RO-negative and were positively selected for CCR7, with terminally differentiated effector memory CD45RA+ cells excluded. A remark on this clone: Its antigen remains unknown.

The germline V and J ends were trimmed by 0 bases and 0 bases, with 6 bases remaining between them. CDR3 size: 15 residues. Germline assignment: CDR1 MGHRA and CDR2 YSYEKL. Sequencing was done on a sample of naive CD8+ T cells sorted from blood. The TCR sequence derives from a young man in good health. V is TRBV4-1 and J is TRBJ1-3; D is uncertain. In DNA, the CDR3 is TGCGCCAGCAGCCAAGAACCGGGCTCTGGAAACACCATATATTTT. Translation gives CASSQEPGSGNTIYF.